These 23 T cell receptor beta chains share one sample of origin, sequenced in a study of identifying expanded T cells in peripheral blood. Clones were read by immunoSEQ multiplex PCR, and TCRdb kept only the in-frame ones, dropping some. There are some 100,000 clones in the sample; 88% occur only once, and approximately 8% lies in the top ten. The specimen sequenced was blood. These receptors were taken from a person between 18 and 75 years old in good health.

This chain joins TRBV4-2 and TRBJ1-1; 7 positions agree with TRBD1. V shed 5 bases and J 6 bases; nucleotides not matched to a gene: 6. CDR1 LGHNA and CDR2 YNFKEQ come from the germline V gene. There are 13 residues in the CDR3. CDR3 sequence: CASSYDREPEAFF. CDR3 nucleotide sequence: TGTGCCAGCAGCTATGACAGGGAGCCTGAAGCTTTCTTT.

This clone was detected only once. The J gene is TRBJ1-1, the V gene TRBV2; D is ambiguous. There are 12 residues in the CDR3. Per germline, CDR1 SNHLY and CDR2 FYNNEI. V dropped 4 bases and J dropped 2 bases, with 5 bases sitting between them. The DNA of the CDR3 is TGTGCCAGCAGTGTGGCTAACACTGAAGCTTTCTTT. Protein sequence: CASSVANTEAFF.

The chain links TRBV6-9 to TRBJ2-5, with a weak D call TRBD2 (5 bases). CDR1 and CDR2 (germline): MNHGY, SVAAGI. This CDR3 has 14 residues. Trimming cost V 0 bases and J 6 bases, with 11 bases left between them. The CDR3 is CASSYSYREKTQYF. CDR3 coding DNA: TGTGCCAGCAGTTATTCGTATAGGGAGAAGACCCAGTACTTC.

The rearrangement links TRBV5-6 to TRBJ2-2, with 9 bases matching TRBD1. The CDR3 totals 18 residues. Germline lookup yields CDR1 SGHDT and CDR2 YYEEEE. With 2 bases clipped from V and 7 bases from J, the junction kept 15 bases outside the gene matches. The DNA of the CDR3 is TGTGCCAGCAGCTTAAAACTTACCGGGACAGGGCGTAACGGGGAGCTGTTTTTT. It codes for CASSLKLTGTGRNGELFF.

This clone has a handful of counts. Written as DNA, the CDR3 is TGTGCCAGCAGCTTACTCGCAACTAATGAAAAACTGTTTTTT. This codes for CASSLLATNEKLFF. This chain joins TRBV5-6 and TRBJ1-4; D is uncertain. The CDR3 covers 14 residues. Germline loops: CDR1 SGHDT, CDR2 YYEEEE. The V and J ends lost 2 bases and 0 bases respectively, with 5 bases between them.

Details on this clone: A read error may produce the germline difference seen at one junction end. The chain has TRBV6-1 and TRBJ2-2; D unresolved. Germline V gives CDR1 MNHNS, CDR2 SASEGT. The CDR3 extends over 14 amino acids. The CDR3 coding sequence is TGTGCCAGCAGTGAGGTTTTCGGCACCGAGGAGCTGTTTTTT. It codes for CASSEVFGTEELFF.

This rearrangement joins TRBV6-6 to TRBJ1-5, with 7 bases identical to TRBD1. Germline-derived CDR1 and CDR2 are MNHNY and SVGAGI (reference sequence). V lost 6 bases and J lost 7; bases outside the gene matches: 12. The CDR3 runs 15 residues. The CDR3 spells CASSVTGQPSQPQHF. CDR3 DNA: TGTGCCAGCAGCGTGACAGGGCAGCCGAGCCAGCCCCAGCATTTT.

Of note for this clone: A read error may account for a junction end that differs from germline. This rearrangement joins TRBV7-9 to TRBJ2-3; D is unresolved. The CDR3 length is 10 residues. Germline V lookup: CDR1 SEHNR, CDR2 FQNEAQ (reference sequence). The CDR3: CASSLDTQYF. Here the CDR3 DNA reads TGTGCCAGCAGTTTAGATACGCAGTATTTT. The variable domain in full, with the rest retrieved from reference TRBV7-9 and TRBJ2-3, is DTGVSQNPRHKITKRGQNVTFRCDPISEHNRLYWYRQTLGQGPEFLTYFQNEAQLEKSRLLSDRFSAERPKGSFSTLEIQRTEQGDSAMYLCASSLDTQYFGPGTRLTVL.

This clone appeared once. This chain connects TRBV6-1 to TRBJ2-5; no clear D. The CDR3 has 12 residues. Germline V gene data show CDR1 as MNHNS and CDR2 as SASEGT. With 6 bases removed from V and 5 bases from J, the gap between germline ends came to 10 bases. CDR3 protein: CASSRIGETQYF. Here the CDR3 DNA reads TGTGCCAGCAGCCGGATCGGGGAGACCCAGTACTTC.

The chain employs TRBV28 and TRBJ1-2; D ambiguous. The CDR3 runs 12 residues. Trimming took 4 bases from V and 5 from J, leaving 8 bases between them. The germline V gene encodes CDR1 MDHEN and CDR2 SYDVKM. This CDR3 is CASSSQWYGYTF. The CDR3 DNA reads as TGTGCCAGCAGTTCCCAGTGGTATGGCTACACCTTC.

Turning to this clone: The sample contains more than one DNA sequence encoding this CDR3. The rearrangement links TRBV5-1 to TRBJ2-1, with unresolved D. Germline V CDR1 and CDR2: SGHRS, YFSETQ. This CDR3 contains 13 residues. Trimming pared 0 bases from V and 6 bases from J, leaving 7 bases between. The CDR3 sequence is CASSLGQANEQFF. As DNA, the CDR3 is TGCGCCAGCAGCTTGGGGCAAGCCAATGAGCAGTTCTTC.

The rearrangement links TRBV11-2 to TRBJ2-7; TRBD1 aligns across 9 bases. Per germline, CDR1 SGHAT and CDR2 FQNNGV. The CDR3 length is 15 residues. The J segment lost 1 base and the V segment lost 5 bases, leaving 6 bases of the junction unmatched. CDR3 loop: CASSDTGTGSYEQYF. CDR3 in DNA: TGTGCCAGCAGCGACACCGGGACAGGGTCCTACGAGCAGTACTTC.

The V gene is TRBV2, the J gene TRBJ2-3, with a possible D match to TRBD1 (6 bases). Trimming shortened V by 6 bases and J by 1 base, and 11 bases separated the two germline ends. CDR3 length: 14 residues. The germline V gene encodes CDR1 SNHLY and CDR2 FYNNEI. The chain's CDR3 is CASRRQERTDTQYF. CDR3 DNA sequence: TGTGCCAGCAGGAGACAGGAGCGCACAGATACGCAGTATTTT.

The chain links TRBV7-2 to TRBJ2-7; TRBD1 aligns across 8 bases. The trim removed 1 base at V and 3 bases at J, leaving 11 bases unmatched. Germline CDR1 reads SGHTA; CDR2 reads FQGNSA. The CDR3 covers 17 residues. CDR3 in amino acids: CASSLEVSTGGGYEQYF. The CDR3 DNA follows: TGTGCCAGCAGCTTAGAGGTCTCAACAGGGGGTGGCTACGAGCAGTACTTC.

CDR3 sequence reads: CSVFPNGYEQYF. The CDR3 DNA reads as TGCAGCGTTTTCCCTAACGGCTACGAGCAGTACTTC. V and J are TRBV29-1 and TRBJ2-7; D unclear. The V end lost 5 bases, the J end lost 3 bases, and 11 bases lay between the germline ends. Per germline, CDR1 SQVTM and CDR2 ANQGSEA. CDR3 size: 12 residues.

The J gene is TRBJ2-1, the V gene TRBV19, with 9 bases matching TRBD1. Losses at the gene ends were 4 bases for V and 7 bases for J; bases not matched to a gene: 2. The CDR3 is 13 amino acids. CDR1 and CDR2 from the germline V gene are LNHDA and SQIVND (reference sequence). CDR3: CASSNDRGNEQFF. For the CDR3, the DNA is TGTGCCAGTAGTAACGACAGGGGGAATGAGCAGTTCTTC.

This clone has just a few counts. The CDR3 loop reads CASSSTDRGYEQYF. For the CDR3, the DNA is TGTGCCAGCAGCTCGACGGACAGGGGCTACGAGCAGTACTTC. The chain carries TRBV7-9 and TRBJ2-7; 9 bases match TRBD1. Germline V CDR1 and CDR2: SEHNR, FQNEAQ (reference sequence). The CDR3 covers 14 residues. With V trimmed by 4 bases and J by 3 bases, 4 bases remained unmatched.

This clone was counted once. The chain uses TRBV2 and TRBJ2-6; tentative D call: TRBD2 (6 bases). Trimming took off 8 bases at V and 2 bases at J, with 10 bases between the two ends. This CDR3 is 14 amino acids long. Germline loops: CDR1 SNHLY, CDR2 FYNNEI. The CDR3 bases are TGTGCCAGCTGGGGGGTCCCTGGGGCCAACGTCCTGACTTTC. Residues: CASWGVPGANVLTF.

This chain uses TRBV6-1 with TRBJ2-1; the match to TRBD1 covers 8 bases. J gave up 8 bases and V 6 bases, and 6 bases lay outside the gene matches. The V gene's germline CDR1 is MNHNS and CDR2 SASEGT. The CDR3 is 13 amino acids. The CDR3 DNA reads as TGTGCCAGCAGGGACAGGGCCTGGGATGAGCAGTTCTTC. Residues: CASRDRAWDEQFF.

CDR3 DNA: TGTGCCAGCAGTGCCTATGGACTTTATAATTCACCCCTCCACTTT. Protein sequence: CASSAYGLYNSPLHF. The V and J genes are TRBV2 and TRBJ1-6; no reliable D call. Germline V lookup: CDR1 SNHLY, CDR2 FYNNEI. V lost 4 bases and J 4 bases, leaving 11 bases between the germline ends. The CDR3 is 15 amino acids.

The V and J genes are TRBV4-2 and TRBJ1-1; D possibly corresponds to TRBD1 (5 bases). Per the germline V gene, CDR1 is LGHNA and CDR2 is YNFKEQ. The CDR3 runs 15 residues. Deletions cut 3 bases from V and 4 bases from J, with 15 bases between. This chain's CDR3 is CASSHPERTGTEAFF. CDR3 nucleotide sequence: TGTGCCAGCAGCCACCCCGAGAGAACAGGCACTGAAGCTTTCTTT.

The J gene is TRBJ2-7, the V gene TRBV7-9, with a possible D match to TRBD2 (5 bases). The germline V gene has CDR1 SEHNR and CDR2 FQNEAQ (reference sequence). The CDR3 has 14 residues. Trimming removed 3 bases at V and 3 bases at J, with 12 bases between. The CDR3 DNA is TGTGCCAGCAGCTTGGGCCGGGGAGTCTACGAGCAGTACTTC. It codes for CASSLGRGVYEQYF. The whole variable domain, filled in from reference TRBV7-9 and TRBJ2-7, reads DTGVSQNPRHKITKRGQNVTFRCDPISEHNRLYWYRQTLGQGPEFLTYFQNEAQLEKSRLLSDRFSAERPKGSFSTLEIQRTEQGDSAMYLCASSLGRGVYEQYFGPGTRLTVT.

The chain is built from TRBV30 and TRBJ1-1; D unclear. The CDR3 is 12 amino acids. Germline CDR1 and CDR2: GTSNPN and SVGIG (reference sequence). V gave up 3 bases and J gave up 6 bases, with 11 bases separating them. The CDR3, as DNA: TGTGCCTGGAGCCTGGATTGGGCTGAAGCTTTCTTT. It specifies CAWSLDWAEAFF.